This passage covers 30 T cell receptor beta chains from one sample sequenced in a study of post-analysis software for immune sequencing data. These receptors have no identified antigens. TCR beta libraries were prepared from cDNA with unique molecular identifiers. TCRdb used MiXCR to reprocess the PCR reads, holding one entry per CDR3 protein. This table holds 700,000 to 800,000 distinct CDR3 sequences, 25% to 30% found once. Study results and limitations: Patients showed TRBV5-6, TRBV5-1 and TRBV20-1 among a handful of TRBV segments more frequent than in controls.

Sequenced material: blood. The receptors here all came from a girl under 18 with multiple sclerosis.

This clonotype was seen repeatedly, ten times or more. The rearrangement uses TRBV6-6 and TRBJ2-4; D is ambiguous. The CDR3 runs 10 residues. Looked up from germline, CDR1 is MNHNY and CDR2 is SVGAGI (reference sequence). The V end was cut by 8 bases, the J end by 4 bases, with 3 bases between. The CDR3 region has the DNA TGTGCCAGCGGGAAAAACATTCAGTACTTC. Residues: CASGKNIQYF.

This chain joins TRBV5-1 and TRBJ1-5; TRBD1 matches at 7 bases. The V gene's germline CDR1 is SGHRS and CDR2 YFSETQ. V dropped 0 bases and J dropped 6; count of bases not matched to a gene: 3. The CDR3 is 14 amino acids. The CDR3 nucleotides are TGCGCCAGCAGCTTGGAAGGGGGCCTTCAGCCCCAGCATTTT. It specifies CASSLEGGLQPQHF.

This chain links TRBV5-1 with TRBJ1-1, with 7 bases matching TRBD1. This CDR3 is built from 15 residues. Germline-derived CDR1 and CDR2 are SGHRS and YFSETQ. Trimming cost V 4 bases and J 1 base; bases outside gene matches: 7. CDR3 DNA: TGCGCCAGCAGCATCGGACAGGAACCGAACACTGAAGCTTTCTTT. Encoded protein: CASSIGQEPNTEAFF.

The J gene is TRBJ2-1, the V gene TRBV10-3; TRBD1 might be the D (6 bases). The CDR3 has 14 residues. Germline values: CDR1 ENHRY, CDR2 SYGVKD. The CDR3 DNA is TGTGTCACCATGAGGACAGAGACCGACAATGAGCAGTTCTTC. It codes for CVTMRTETDNEQFF.

The genes are TRBV9 and TRBJ2-3; 7 bases are shared with TRBD2. Germline V gene sequence: CDR1 SGDLS, CDR2 YYNGEE. Unmatched junction bases numbered 9, after V lost 2 bases and J lost 0 bases. The length of the CDR3 is 17 residues. The CDR3 spells CASSVLGAGRSTDTQYF. The CDR3 nucleotides read TGTGCCAGCAGCGTTCTAGGAGCGGGACGAAGCACAGATACGCAGTATTTT.

V usage is TRBV4-3 and J usage is TRBJ2-2; D remains ambiguous. This CDR3 spans 13 amino acids. Trimming shortened V by 1 base and J by 7 bases, and 7 bases separated the two germline ends. Germline V gene sequence: CDR1 LGHNA, CDR2 YSLEER. CDR3 DNA sequence: TGCGCCAGCAGCCAAGTCCGGAACGGGGAGCTGTTTTTT. This encodes CASSQVRNGELFF.

V is TRBV7-2 and J is TRBJ2-4; possible D gene TRBD1, 5 bases. Per germline, CDR1 SGHTA and CDR2 FQGNSA. This CDR3 contains 14 residues. V dropped 2 bases and J dropped 9 bases, with 14 bases sitting between them. The CDR3 region is CASSLSGRVGIQYF. The CDR3 DNA reads as TGTGCCAGCAGCTTAAGTGGCAGGGTTGGCATTCAGTACTTC.

This clonotype was found once. Given a much more abundant clone one base away, this may be a read error. The chain links TRBV4-1 to TRBJ2-1; the D is unclear. The V end was cut by 1 base, the J end by 13 bases, with 17 bases between. CDR3 length equals 14 residues. CDR1 and CDR2 (germline): MGHRA, YSYEKL. The CDR3 reads CASSQVHSKETQFF. CDR3 DNA: TGCGCCAGCAGCCAAGTCCACAGCAAAGAGACCCAGTTCTTC.

This clonotype was detected many times. The chain recombines TRBV21-1 with TRBJ2-7. TRBV21-1 counts as a pseudogene. This CDR3 spans 12 amino acids. The CDR3 is CASSTSSYEQYF. CDR3 DNA sequence: TGTGCCAGCAGCACCAGTTCCTACGAGCAGTACTTC.

A few counts support this clonotype. The J gene is TRBJ2-5, the V gene TRBV28; tentatively, D is TRBD1 (6 bases). Germline V gives CDR1 MDHEN, CDR2 SYDVKM. Trimming removed 2 bases from V and 1 base from J, with 8 bases in between. CDR3 length: 14 residues. The CDR3 nucleotides read TGTGCCAGCAGTTTACACAGGGTCCAAGAGACCCAGTACTTC. Translation: CASSLHRVQETQYF.

This chain links TRBV7-9 with TRBJ2-6; 8 bases align to TRBD1. The CDR3 length is 18 residues. The J segment lost 0 bases and the V segment lost 5 bases, leaving 9 bases of the junction unmatched. Per germline, CDR1 SEHNR and CDR2 FQNEAQ (reference sequence). DNA for the CDR3: TGTGCCAGCAGCCTGAATACGGGGACAGGCTCTGGGGCCAACGTCCTGACTTTC. It encodes CASSLNTGTGSGANVLTF.

Many counts were recorded for this clonotype. The chain uses TRBV7-2 and TRBJ2-1, with D possibly matching TRBD1 (5 bases). CDR1 SGHTA and CDR2 FQGNSA come from the germline V gene. V was trimmed by 0 bases and J by 7 bases, leaving 10 bases between them. The CDR3 spans 14 residues. DNA of the CDR3: TGTGCCAGCAGCTTAGCAGCAGGGCGGAATGAGCAGTTCTTC. Amino acids: CASSLAAGRNEQFF.

V gene TRBV28 combines with J gene TRBJ1-2, with TRBD1 matching 7 bases. V gave up 7 bases and J gave up 12 bases; unmatched junction bases: 11. Germline lookup yields CDR1 MDHEN and CDR2 SYDVKM. The CDR3 contains 12 residues. CDR3 coding DNA: TGTGCCAGCATCCACAGGGGCGGGGGCCACACCTTC. Protein: CASIHRGGGHTF.

This clonotype was observed at least ten times. The chain combines TRBV7-2 with TRBJ2-3; D is possibly TRBD1 (6 bases). CDR3 length: 15 residues. V was clipped by 5 bases and J by 4 bases, with 16 bases between them. Germline lookup yields CDR1 SGHTA and CDR2 FQGNSA. CDR3: CASSAHPKGADTQYF. CDR3 DNA sequence: TGTGCCAGCAGCGCCCACCCGAAGGGGGCAGATACGCAGTATTTT.

This clonotype was seen repeatedly, ten times or more. The rearrangement joins TRBV4-1 to TRBJ2-1; the D is unclear. Germline loops: CDR1 MGHRA, CDR2 YSYEKL. The CDR3 sequence is 12 residues long. Trimming stripped 5 bases from V and 7 bases from J, with 9 bases between. The CDR3 DNA follows: TGCGCCAGCAGCTCGCTCCGGAATGAGCAGTTCTTC. It encodes CASSSLRNEQFF.

The CDR3 here is CASSDRPGHNEQFF. For the CDR3, the DNA is TGTGCCAGCAGTGACCGTCCAGGGCACAATGAGCAGTTCTTC. V gene TRBV6-4 combines with J gene TRBJ2-1; possibly TRBD1 for D (5 bases). This CDR3 has 14 amino acids. The germline V gene encodes CDR1 MRHNA and CDR2 SNTAGT. Trimming removed 2 bases at V and 5 bases at J, with 10 bases between.

The sample holds many counts of this clonotype. The chain couples TRBV24-1 to TRBJ2-7; no clear D. Germline loops: CDR1 KGHDR, CDR2 SFDVKD. The V end was cut by 9 bases, the J end by 3 bases, with 8 bases between. This CDR3 is built from 11 residues. In DNA, the CDR3 is TGTGCCACCGCACAGAGCTACGAGCAGTACTTC. It yields the protein CATAQSYEQYF.

Here the CDR3 reads CAGHKGLHGDGYTF. CDR3 nucleotide sequence: TGTGCCGGACATAAAGGACTGCACGGAGATGGCTACACCTTC. The chain couples TRBV7-9 to TRBJ1-2, with a tentative D call TRBD1 (5 bases). This CDR3 spans 14 amino acids. The V gene lost 11 bases and the J gene lost 6 bases, with 22 bases spanning the gap. The germline gives CDR1 SEHNR, CDR2 FQNEAQ (reference sequence). The entire variable domain, with the rest obtained from reference TRBV7-9 and TRBJ1-2, is as follows: DTGVSQNPRHKITKRGQNVTFRCDPISEHNRLYWYRQTLGQGPEFLTYFQNEAQLEKSRLLSDRFSAERPKGSFSTLEIQRTEQGDSAMYLCAGHKGLHGDGYTFGSGTRLTVV.

In its sample, this clonotype was seen many times. This chain links TRBV29-1 with TRBJ2-7; D uncertain. The V and J ends lost 1 base and 3 bases respectively, with 7 bases between them. The CDR3 spans 12 residues. CDR1 and CDR2 from the germline V gene are SQVTM and ANQGSEA. The CDR3 region has the DNA TGCAGCGTTGAAGGCAGACTCTACGAGCAGTACTTC. Its translation: CSVEGRLYEQYF.

The V and J genes are TRBV12-3 or TRBV12-4 and TRBJ2-2; the match to TRBD1 covers 7 bases. The CDR3 has 17 amino acids. V lost 5 bases and J lost 0; bases outside the gene matches: 9. CDR3 residues: CASSERTGRPNTGELFF. The CDR3 bases are TGTGCCAGCAGTGAACGGACAGGCCGTCCGAACACCGGGGAGCTGTTTTTT.

The chain recombines TRBV7-9 with TRBJ1-1; 7 bases are a match to TRBD1. The V and J ends lost 4 bases and 11 bases, in that order; junction bases with no gene match: 7. Germline CDR1 SEHNR, CDR2 FQNEAQ (reference sequence). The CDR3 has 12 residues. The CDR3 here is CASSSDRQLAFF. CDR3 in DNA: TGTGCCAGCAGCTCGGACAGGCAGCTTGCTTTCTTT.

This clonotype was observed a handful of times. The rearrangement links TRBV20-1 to TRBJ1-4, with D uncertain. The germline gives CDR1 DFQATT, CDR2 SNEGSKA (reference sequence). CDR3 length equals 14 residues. The germline V and J ends were trimmed by 1 base and 2 bases, with 8 bases remaining between them. The CDR3 loop is CSARVELTNEKLFF. The DNA of the CDR3 is TGCAGTGCTAGAGTTGAGTTGACTAATGAAAAACTGTTTTTT.

The genes are TRBV28 and TRBJ2-7, with 8 positions matching TRBD1. Per germline, CDR1 MDHEN and CDR2 SYDVKM. The CDR3 is 14 amino acids. Trimming cost V 6 bases and J 3 bases; bases outside gene matches: 7. CDR3 sequence: CASRTQGEVYEQYF. The CDR3 DNA follows: TGTGCCAGCAGAACACAGGGGGAAGTCTACGAGCAGTACTTC. Using reference TRBV28 and TRBJ2-7 for the parts outside the CDR3, the full variable domain is DVKVTQSSRYLVKRTGEKVFLECVQDMDHENMFWYRQDPGLGLRLIYFSYDVKMKEKGDIPEGYSVSREKKERFSLILESASTNQTSMYLCASRTQGEVYEQYFGPGTRLTVT.

This clonotype was counted only a few times. This chain uses TRBV12-3 or TRBV12-4 with TRBJ1-4, with TRBD1 as a possible D gene (6 bases). The V gene lost 3 bases and the J gene lost 2 bases, with 7 bases spanning the gap. The CDR3 has 14 amino acids. The CDR3 nucleotides read TGTGCCAGCAGTTTCCAGGGGACTAATGAAAAACTGTTTTTT. Translation gives CASSFQGTNEKLFF.

The chain employs TRBV28 and TRBJ2-1, with 8 bases matching TRBD2. The CDR3 extends over 14 amino acids. Germline assignment: CDR1 MDHEN and CDR2 SYDVKM. J lost 4 bases, V lost 7 bases, and 6 bases had no gene match. The CDR3 spells CASKLSGTYNEQFF. The CDR3 DNA is TGTGCCAGCAAACTTAGCGGGACGTACAATGAGCAGTTCTTC.

This CDR3 is CASSSPENTEAFF. CDR3 sequence (DNA): TGTGCCAGCAGCTCCCCGGAGAACACTGAAGCTTTCTTT. This rearrangement joins TRBV7-9 to TRBJ1-1; D is undetermined. Germline V CDR1 and CDR2: SEHNR, FQNEAQ (reference sequence). The CDR3 is made up of 13 amino acids. V was shortened by 4 bases and J by 1 base, with 7 bases between the two germline ends. Full variable domain (outside the CDR3, taken from reference TRBV7-9 and TRBJ1-1): DTGVSQNPRHKITKRGQNVTFRCDPISEHNRLYWYRQTLGQGPEFLTYFQNEAQLEKSRLLSDRFSAERPKGSFSTLEIQRTEQGDSAMYLCASSSPENTEAFFGQGTRLTVV.

This clonotype showed up just once. The V call is TRBV9, the J call TRBJ2-1; 10 nucleotides align to TRBD2. The CDR3 length is 16 residues. Germline values: CDR1 SGDLS, CDR2 YYNGEE. Trimming removed 4 bases from V and 9 bases from J; junction bases left unmatched: 13. The CDR3 nucleotides are TGTGCCAGCAGCACCCAGGGAGCGGGAGGGGTGGGTGAGCAGTTCTTC. It codes for CASSTQGAGGVGEQFF. Together with reference TRBV9 and TRBJ2-1, the CDR3 gives the full variable domain: DSGVTQTPKHLITATGQRVTLRCSPRSGDLSVYWYQQSLDQGLQFLIQYYNGEERAKGNILERFSAQQFPDLHSELNLSSLELGDSALYFCASSTQGAGGVGEQFFGPGTRLTVL.

The V call is TRBV7-2, the J call TRBJ2-1, with 13 bases lining up with TRBD2. Germline V CDR1 and CDR2: SGHTA, FQGNSA. The CDR3 contains 16 residues. Germline trimming cut 2 bases from V and 7 bases from J; bases unmatched to any gene: 5. The CDR3 sequence is CASSLTSGRAGNEQFF. DNA for the CDR3: TGTGCCAGCAGCTTAACTAGCGGGAGGGCTGGTAATGAGCAGTTCTTC.

The genes are TRBV6-2 or TRBV6-3 and TRBJ2-3; 8 bases align to TRBD2. J gave up 2 bases and V 7 bases, and 14 bases lay outside the gene matches. The CDR3 consists of 17 residues. The germline gives CDR1 MNHEY, CDR2 SVGEGT. CDR3 loop: CASTLLGAGANTDTQYF. In DNA, the CDR3 is TGTGCCAGCACCCTCCTGGGAGCGGGGGCCAACACAGATACGCAGTATTTT.

V is TRBV10-3 and J is TRBJ2-1; D is perhaps TRBD1 (5 bases). The CDR3 extends over 13 amino acids. Germline-derived CDR1 and CDR2 are ENHRY and SYGVKD. Trimming pared 4 bases from V and 9 bases from J, leaving 13 bases between. Here the CDR3 reads CAISVSQGGEQFF. In DNA, the CDR3 is TGTGCCATCAGTGTTTCCCAGGGTGGTGAGCAGTTCTTC.